The next 26 T cell receptor beta chains were all read from a single sample in a study of cytomegalovirus exposure and HLA in healthy donors. TCRdb keeps only in-frame clones here, not all; method: immunoSEQ multiplex PCR. The table lists 65,000 to 80,000 clones, roughly 94% of them singletons, with about 3.3% in the top ten. The source material was PBMCs. Receptors originate from a woman between 18 and 29 years old in good health and CMV-seropositive.

The chain couples TRBV19 to TRBJ1-1; 7 nucleotides agree with TRBD1. Trimming cost V 5 bases and J 4 bases; bases outside gene matches: 10. In germline, CDR1 is LNHDA, CDR2 SQIVND (reference sequence). This CDR3 has 15 residues. In DNA, the CDR3 is TGTGCCAGTAGTCCTCGGGGCAGGGGGATCACTGAAGCTTTCTTT. It specifies CASSPRGRGITEAFF.

V usage is TRBV28 and J usage is TRBJ2-1; D is perhaps TRBD2 (6 bases). Germline CDR1 and CDR2: MDHEN and SYDVKM. Trimming took 8 bases from V and 7 from J, leaving 9 bases between them. There are 11 residues in the CDR3. Here the CDR3 DNA reads TGTGCCAGCGTAGCGGTGAATGAGCAGTTCTTC. This gives the protein CASVAVNEQFF.

The genes are TRBV4-3 and TRBJ1-5; the D gene is possibly TRBD1 (5 bases). With 1 base removed from V and 6 bases from J, the gap between germline ends came to 13 bases. CDR3 length: 15 residues. Germline V lookup: CDR1 LGHNA, CDR2 YSLEER. CDR3 sequence reads: CASSQGLGGSQPQHF. The CDR3 region has the DNA TGCGCCAGCAGCCAAGGTCTGGGGGGGAGTCAGCCCCAGCATTTT.

This chain links TRBV19 with TRBJ1-4; 10 nucleotides line up with TRBD1. The CDR3 extends over 20 amino acids. Germline trimming cut 11 bases from V and 0 bases from J; bases unmatched to any gene: 21. Germline CDR1 reads LNHDA; CDR2 reads SQIVND (reference sequence). CDR3 DNA sequence: TGTGCCGGTATTGTTAAAGACAGGGGGCGAATAGGGGCAACTAATGAAAAACTGTTTTTT. Its protein is CAGIVKDRGRIGATNEKLFF. Looking up the rest from reference TRBV19 and TRBJ1-4 gives the full variable domain: DGGITQSPKYLFRKEGQNVTLSCEQNLNHDAMYWYRQDPGQGLRLIYYSQIVNDFQKGDIAEGYSVSREKKESFPLTVTSAQKNPTAFYLCAGIVKDRGRIGATNEKLFFGSGTQLSVL.

The genes are TRBV7-9 and TRBJ2-3; maybe TRBD1 (6 bases). The V gene lost 5 bases and the J gene lost 2 bases, with 11 bases spanning the gap. Germline V CDR1 and CDR2: SEHNR, FQNEAQ (reference sequence). This CDR3 region has 14 residues. CDR3 nucleotide sequence: TGTGCCAGCAGCCCCTGGGGACACACAGATACGCAGTATTTT. The encoded protein is CASSPWGHTDTQYF. Full variable domain (remainder filled in from reference TRBV7-9 and TRBJ2-3): DTGVSQNPRHKITKRGQNVTFRCDPISEHNRLYWYRQTLGQGPEFLTYFQNEAQLEKSRLLSDRFSAERPKGSFSTLEIQRTEQGDSAMYLCASSPWGHTDTQYFGPGTRLTVL.

Here the CDR3 DNA reads TGTGCCAGCAGCCCGAGACTAGCGGGGACCTACGAGCAGTACTTC. Protein product: CASSPRLAGTYEQYF. This sequence joins TRBV7-2 and TRBJ2-7, with 11 bases aligning to TRBD2. Germline V gene lookup returns CDR1 SGHTA and CDR2 FQGNSA. CDR3 size: 15 residues. Losses at the gene ends were 5 bases for V and 2 bases for J; bases not matched to a gene: 5.

J is TRBJ1-1 and V is TRBV27; D gene ambiguous. This CDR3 region has 14 residues. CDR1 and CDR2 (germline): MNHEY, SMNVEV (reference sequence). V was shortened by 5 bases and J by 5 bases, with 15 bases between the two germline ends. The CDR3 DNA reads as TGTGCCAGCAGTATAACCCCGCGAGAGACTGAAGCTTTCTTT. Residues: CASSITPRETEAFF.

The chain has TRBV5-1 and TRBJ2-2; D is possibly TRBD1 (5 bases). V lost 1 base, J lost 3 bases, and 13 bases lay in between. The CDR3 length is 16 residues. Per the germline V gene, CDR1 is SGHRS and CDR2 is YFSETQ. The CDR3 reads CASSLLTALDTGELFF. The CDR3 nucleotides read TGCGCCAGCAGCTTGTTGACAGCATTGGACACCGGGGAGCTGTTTTTT.

A few counts support this clone. The chain joins TRBV9 to TRBJ2-1, with 7 nucleotides matching TRBD2. CDR3 length equals 15 residues. V lost 0 bases, J lost 6 bases, and 6 bases stayed unmatched. Germline V CDR1 and CDR2: SGDLS, YYNGEE. CDR3: CASSVGRESPNEQFF. The CDR3 nucleotides read TGTGCCAGCAGCGTAGGGCGGGAGTCTCCCAATGAGCAGTTCTTC.

The V and J genes are TRBV5-8 and TRBJ1-3; 7 bases agree with TRBD1. V lost 1 base and J lost 3; bases outside the gene matches: 4. The germline V gene has CDR1 SGHTS and CDR2 YDEGEE. The CDR3 runs 15 residues. This CDR3 reads CASSLRWDSGNTIYF. The CDR3 DNA follows: TGTGCCAGCAGCTTGAGGTGGGACAGTGGAAACACCATATATTTT.

This clone was seen once. The rearrangement links TRBV10-3 to TRBJ1-2; a possible D gene is TRBD1 (6 bases). CDR3 length: 13 amino acids. V shed 6 bases and J shed 3 bases, with 11 bases lying between them. Germline V gene sequence: CDR1 ENHRY, CDR2 SYGVKD. The DNA of the CDR3 is TGTGCCATCAGCACGGACAGTCACTATGGCTACACCTTC. Translated, it gives CAISTDSHYGYTF.

The chain links TRBV7-9 to TRBJ1-1, with 8 bases that match TRBD1. The CDR3 totals 13 residues. With V trimmed by 3 bases and J by 8 bases, 5 bases remained unmatched. Germline CDR1 and CDR2: SEHNR and FQNEAQ (reference sequence). CDR3 loop: CASSFQGQGEAFF. For the CDR3, the DNA is TGTGCCAGCAGCTTTCAAGGACAGGGAGAAGCTTTCTTT.

CDR3 in amino acids: CASSLIQGAGNTIYF. The CDR3 bases are TGTGCCAGCAGTCTCATACAGGGAGCCGGAAACACCATATATTTT. The V call is TRBV11-3, the J call TRBJ1-3, with D possibly TRBD1 on 6 matching bases. V lost 6 bases and J lost 4, with 16 bases in between. The CDR3 is 15 residues long. Germline V CDR1 and CDR2: SGHNT, YENEEA.

This sequence joins TRBV19 and TRBJ1-4; the D gene is possibly TRBD1 (5 bases). The ends were cut back, 3 bases at V and 3 bases at J, with 11 bases in the middle. The CDR3 loop spans 15 amino acids. CDR1 LNHDA and CDR2 SQIVND come from the germline V gene (reference sequence). The CDR3 region is CASSIGGVPNEKLFF. CDR3 sequence (DNA): TGTGCCAGTAGTATCGGAGGGGTCCCTAATGAAAAACTGTTTTTT.

The V call is TRBV21-1, the J call TRBJ1-1; the D call in the table, TRBD1, was not verified against the DNA. TRBV21-1 is given as a pseudogene. The CDR3 is made up of 9 amino acids. CDR3 bases: TGTGCCACCGACAGCGAAGCTTTCTTT. Translated: CATDSEAFF.

CDR3 DNA: TGTGCCAGCAGCGCGGGACAGTCCCAAGAGACCCAGTACTTC. It yields the protein CASSAGQSQETQYF. The chain recombines TRBV9 with TRBJ2-5; 7 positions agree with TRBD1. The CDR3 length is 14 residues. V lost 3 bases and J lost 1; bases outside the gene matches: 3. Germline V gene data show CDR1 as SGDLS and CDR2 as YYNGEE.

The chain recombines TRBV10-3 with TRBJ1-1; no firm D call. CDR1 is ENHRY and CDR2 is SYGVKD in the germline V gene. The CDR3 spans 11 residues. V lost 6 bases, J lost 0 bases, and 2 bases lay in between. The CDR3 loop reads CAISVNTEAFF. The CDR3 nucleotides read TGTGCCATCAGCGTGAACACTGAAGCTTTCTTT.

The chain carries TRBV28 and TRBJ2-6; D unresolved. There are 16 residues in the CDR3. Trimming left V 5 bases short and J 1 base short, with 12 bases between. CDR1 MDHEN and CDR2 SYDVKM come from the germline V gene. CDR3 in DNA: TGTGCCAGCAGTCCTTCGGGTGGATCTGGGGCCAACGTCCTGACTTTC. Its protein product is CASSPSGGSGANVLTF. The full variable domain, its missing parts supplied by reference TRBV28 and TRBJ2-6, is DVKVTQSSRYLVKRTGEKVFLECVQDMDHENMFWYRQDPGLGLRLIYFSYDVKMKEKGDIPEGYSVSREKKERFSLILESASTNQTSMYLCASSPSGGSGANVLTFGAGSRLTVL.

The rearrangement links TRBV6-6 to TRBJ2-7; 7 bases fit TRBD1. This CDR3 has 14 amino acids. Germline CDR1 reads MNHNY; CDR2 reads SVGAGI (reference sequence). J gave up 3 bases and V 7 bases, and 9 bases lay outside the gene matches. The CDR3: CASNLDRHFYEQYF. The CDR3 nucleotides are TGTGCCAGCAACCTGGACAGGCACTTCTACGAGCAGTACTTC.

The chain has TRBV28 and TRBJ1-2; D not certain. With 5 bases removed from V and 0 bases from J, the gap between germline ends came to 13 bases. CDR1 and CDR2 (germline): MDHEN, SYDVKM. This CDR3 has 15 amino acids. CDR3 bases: TGTGCCAGCAGTCGCGTCAGGAATCCTAACTATGGCTACACCTTC. Translation: CASSRVRNPNYGYTF.

The J gene is TRBJ1-4, the V gene TRBV19; 7 nucleotides line up with TRBD1. V trimming: 5 bases; J trimming: 4 bases; junction bases outside the gene matches: 7. CDR1 LNHDA and CDR2 SQIVND come from the germline V gene (reference sequence). The CDR3 has 15 residues. The CDR3 is CASSPGDRLNEKLFF. The CDR3 region has the DNA TGTGCCAGTAGTCCCGGGGACAGACTTAATGAAAAACTGTTTTTT. The entire variable domain, with the rest obtained from reference TRBV19 and TRBJ1-4, is as follows: DGGITQSPKYLFRKEGQNVTLSCEQNLNHDAMYWYRQDPGQGLRLIYYSQIVNDFQKGDIAEGYSVSREKKESFPLTVTSAQKNPTAFYLCASSPGDRLNEKLFFGSGTQLSVL.

The chain carries TRBV6-5 and TRBJ2-2; 9 bases fit TRBD2. Germline trimming cut 6 bases from V and 6 bases from J; bases unmatched to any gene: 5. The CDR3 spans 14 residues. CDR1 and CDR2 from the germline V gene are MNHEY and SVGAGI. In nucleotides, the CDR3 is TGTGCCAGCAGCAAGCGGGAGGCGGCCGGGGAGCTGTTTTTT. It is translated as CASSKREAAGELFF.

J is TRBJ2-3 and V is TRBV2, with D maybe TRBD1 (6 bases). The CDR3 totals 13 residues. Trimming stripped 11 bases from V and 6 bases from J, with 18 bases between. Germline V gene sequence: CDR1 SNHLY, CDR2 FYNNEI. The CDR3 reads CAGTGILADTQYF. The CDR3 nucleotides are TGTGCCGGTACAGGGATATTAGCGGATACGCAGTATTTT.

The rearrangement joins TRBV2 to TRBJ1-1; 8 nucleotides align to TRBD1. CDR1 SNHLY and CDR2 FYNNEI come from the germline V gene. This CDR3 is built from 14 residues. The V and J ends lost 5 bases and 0 bases, in that order; junction bases with no gene match: 2. The CDR3 sequence is CASSMTGVNTEAFF. CDR3 coding DNA: TGTGCCAGCAGTATGACAGGGGTGAACACTGAAGCTTTCTTT.

The V and J genes are TRBV30 and TRBJ1-2; TRBD1 matches 7 bases. This CDR3 is built from 13 residues. CDR1 and CDR2 from the germline V gene are GTSNPN and SVGIG (reference sequence). After removal of 7 bases from V and 1 base from J, the junction contained 6 bases not matched to a gene. In nucleotides, the CDR3 is TGTGCCTCTCGCCAGGGGGGTAACTATGGCTACACCTTC. This gives the protein CASRQGGNYGYTF.

The chain links TRBV11-3 to TRBJ2-7; 8 positions match TRBD1. This CDR3 comprises 14 residues. Germline CDR1 SGHNT, CDR2 YENEEA. Losses at the gene ends were 5 bases for V and 3 bases for J; bases not matched to a gene: 6. CDR3 amino acids: CASSQPGTGYEQYF. In DNA form, the CDR3 reads TGTGCCAGCAGCCAACCTGGGACAGGCTACGAGCAGTACTTC.